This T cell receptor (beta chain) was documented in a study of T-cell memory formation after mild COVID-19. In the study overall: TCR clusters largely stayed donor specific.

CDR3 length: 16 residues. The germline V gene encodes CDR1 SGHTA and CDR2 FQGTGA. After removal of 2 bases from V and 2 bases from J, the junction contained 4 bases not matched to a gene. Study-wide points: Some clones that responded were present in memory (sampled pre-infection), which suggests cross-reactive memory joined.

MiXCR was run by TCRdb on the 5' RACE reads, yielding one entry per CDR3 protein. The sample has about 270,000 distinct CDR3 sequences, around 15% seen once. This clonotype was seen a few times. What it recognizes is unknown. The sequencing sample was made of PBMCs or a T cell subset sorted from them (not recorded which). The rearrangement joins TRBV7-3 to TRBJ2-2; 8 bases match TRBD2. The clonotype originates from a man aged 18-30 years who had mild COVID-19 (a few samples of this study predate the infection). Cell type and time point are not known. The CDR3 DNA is TGTGCCAGCAGCTTATTCGCGGGGGGTAACACCGGGGAGCTGTTTTTT. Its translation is CASSLFAGGNTGELFF. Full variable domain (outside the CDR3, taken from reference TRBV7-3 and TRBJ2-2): GAGVSQTPSNKVTEKGKYVELRCDPISGHTALYWYRQSLGQGPEFLIYFQGTGAADDSGLPNDRFFAVRPEGSVSTLKIQRTERGDSAVYLCASSLFAGGNTGELFFGEGSRLTVL.